The sample holds many counts of the clone carrying this TCR beta chain. V lost 5 bases and J lost 5, with 13 bases in between. Germline CDR1 reads MDHEN; CDR2 reads SYDVKM. The CDR3 covers 15 residues. Each CDR3 protein gets one entry after TCRdb re-called the 5' RACE reads with MiXCR. This sample yields approximately 53,000 distinct CDR3 sequences, of which about 28% are seen a single time; under 3.5% belongs to the top ten. The genes are TRBV28 and TRBJ1-6; no firm D call. Sequenced material: tumor-infiltrating memory CD4+ T cells sorted from the breast tumor. Subset: memory CD4+ T cells, CD4+CD45RO+CD25-. The origin of this receptor is a female donor with breast cancer. CDR3: CASSGRTANNSPLHF. In nucleotides, the CDR3 is TGTGCCAGCAGTGGACGCACCGCCAATAATTCACCCCTCCACTTT.